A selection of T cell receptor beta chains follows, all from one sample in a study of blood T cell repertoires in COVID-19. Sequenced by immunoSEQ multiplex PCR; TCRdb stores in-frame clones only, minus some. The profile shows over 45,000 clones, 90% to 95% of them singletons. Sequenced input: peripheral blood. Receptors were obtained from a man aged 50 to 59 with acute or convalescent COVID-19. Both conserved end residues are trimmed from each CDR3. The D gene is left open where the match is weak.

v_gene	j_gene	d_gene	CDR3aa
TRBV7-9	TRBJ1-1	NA	ASSLDSFRGTEAF
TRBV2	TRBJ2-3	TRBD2	ASSERTRPTDTQY
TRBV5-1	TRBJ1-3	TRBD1	ASSQQGAGKLSGNTIY
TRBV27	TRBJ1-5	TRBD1	ASSPGTGAFQPQH
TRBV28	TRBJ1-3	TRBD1	ASSLTGGVSGNTIY
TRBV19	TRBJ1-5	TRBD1	ASSTPTGVLNQPQH
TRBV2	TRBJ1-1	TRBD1	ASSGQGISMNTEAF
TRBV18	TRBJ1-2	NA	ASSPDNFYGYT
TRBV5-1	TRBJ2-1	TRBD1	ASSLGMGQVLNEQF
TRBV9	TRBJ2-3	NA	ASSVLNTDTQY
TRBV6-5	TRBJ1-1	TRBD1	ASRLSGTAPEAF
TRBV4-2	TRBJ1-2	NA	ASSQDAGGANYGYT
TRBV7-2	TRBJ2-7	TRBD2	ASSLSSSGSSYEQY
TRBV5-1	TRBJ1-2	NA	ASSFGRQPQPYGYT
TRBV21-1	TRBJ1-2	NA	ASSKPNRDGTYGYT
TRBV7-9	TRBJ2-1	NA	ASSLEGRAHNEQF
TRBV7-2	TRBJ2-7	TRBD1	ASSSRTGTGANYEQY
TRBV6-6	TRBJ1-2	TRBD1	ASSFKPWTGPGYT
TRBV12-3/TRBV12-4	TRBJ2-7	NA	ASSLRAYEQY
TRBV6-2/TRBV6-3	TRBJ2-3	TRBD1	ASSHSGTAKDTDTQY
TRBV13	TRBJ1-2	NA	ASSQTGWYGYT
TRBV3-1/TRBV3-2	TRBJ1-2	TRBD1	ASSLQGSGYT
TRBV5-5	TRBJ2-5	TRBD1	ASSWGGQGWEETQY
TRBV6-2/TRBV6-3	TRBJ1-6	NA	ASSFRQALYNSPLH
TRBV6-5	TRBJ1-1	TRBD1	ASSRQGAGDTEAF
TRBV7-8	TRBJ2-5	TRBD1	ASSLGTGARETQY
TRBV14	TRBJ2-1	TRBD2	ASSTRTSGGSEQF
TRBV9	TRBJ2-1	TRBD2	ASSVEGTSGAHNEQF
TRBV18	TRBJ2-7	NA	ASSPRRRDYEQY
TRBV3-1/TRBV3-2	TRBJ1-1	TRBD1	ASSQEFRGPNTEAF
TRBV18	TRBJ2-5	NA	ASSPRVGEETQY
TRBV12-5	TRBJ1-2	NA	ASGLGYRNYGYT
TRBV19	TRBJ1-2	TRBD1	ASRQGDHGYT
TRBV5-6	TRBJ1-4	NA	ASSLVGAGEKLF
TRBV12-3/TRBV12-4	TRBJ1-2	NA	ASGAGRIYGYT
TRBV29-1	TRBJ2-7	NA	SVEGDTYEQY